What follows are 16 T cell receptor beta chains derived from one specimen sequenced in a study of neurological immune-mediated disorders. MiXCR was run by TCRdb on the 5' RACE reads, yielding one entry per CDR3 protein. This table holds tens of thousands of distinct CDR3 sequences, around 3.7% found once. Material for sequencing was PBMCs. Source of these receptors: a man between 35 and 55 years old with multiple sclerosis.

This clonotype occurred many times. The rearrangement uses TRBV7-9 and TRBJ1-1; D not resolved. Trimming shortened V by 5 bases and J by 0 bases, and 10 bases separated the two germline ends. The CDR3 has 14 residues. CDR1 is SEHNR and CDR2 is FQNEAQ in the germline V gene (reference sequence). CDR3 DNA: TGTGCCAGCAGCCCCCGGACCCTGAACACTGAAGCTTTCTTT. It yields the protein CASSPRTLNTEAFF. The full variable domain, rest sourced from reference TRBV7-9 and TRBJ1-1, is DTGVSQNPRHKITKRGQNVTFRCDPISEHNRLYWYRQTLGQGPEFLTYFQNEAQLEKSRLLSDRFSAERPKGSFSTLEIQRTEQGDSAMYLCASSPRTLNTEAFFGQGTRLTVV.

There are a few counts of this clonotype. This may come from a read error, since a much larger clone is one base off. The CDR3 sequence is CASSELNSGAYNEQFF. The CDR3 region has the DNA TGTGCCAGCAGTGAATTGAATAGCGGGGCCTACAATGAGCAGTTCTTC. The chain employs TRBV25-1 and TRBJ2-1, with 8 nucleotides matching TRBD2. In germline, CDR1 is MGHDK, CDR2 SYGVNS. CDR3 size: 16 residues. V shed 1 base and J 2 bases; nucleotides not matched to a gene: 4.

Comments on this clonotype: A clone one base away is much larger, so this may be a read error. The rearrangement joins TRBV3-1 to TRBJ2-2, with 8 bases that match TRBD1. The germline CDR1 and CDR2 sequences are LGHDT and YNNKEL (reference sequence). The CDR3 is 15 residues long. Here the CDR3 reads CVSREQGANTGELFF. CDR3 sequence (DNA): TGTGTCAGCAGAGAACAGGGGGCGAACACCGGGGAGCTGTTTTTT.

This clonotype showed up many times. The chain links TRBV27 to TRBJ1-1; tentative D call: TRBD1 (6 bases). V was shortened by 6 bases and J by 4 bases, with 15 bases between the two germline ends. This CDR3 spans 14 amino acids. CDR1 is MNHEY, CDR2 SMNVEV, per germline (reference sequence). Here the CDR3 reads CASSYPGAGTEAFF. The CDR3 DNA sequence: TGTGCCAGCAGCTATCCGGGGGCGGGCACTGAAGCTTTCTTT.

As to this clonotype: An end of the junction differs from the germline gene, which may be a read error. This chain joins TRBV12-3 or TRBV12-4 and TRBJ1-1; no clear D gene. The CDR3 runs to 13 residues. CDR3 in DNA: TGTGCCAGCAGCTCGACATCGAACACTGGAGCTTTCTTT. Protein product: CASSSTSNTGAFF.

This clonotype was recorded at least ten times. The rearrangement links TRBV5-4 to TRBJ2-1; 14 positions match TRBD2. The junction had 8 bases not matched to a gene; V was cut back by 4 bases and J by 8 bases. CDR1 and CDR2 (germline): SGHNT, YYREEE (reference sequence). The CDR3 loop spans 16 amino acids. Written as DNA, the CDR3 is TGTGCCAGCAGCATGGGACTAGCGGGAGTATCCTATGAGCAGTTCTTC. This codes for CASSMGLAGVSYEQFF.

This clonotype was counted many times. The rearrangement uses TRBV7-8 and TRBJ1-3; maybe TRBD1 (5 bases). The V gene's germline CDR1 is SGHVS and CDR2 FQNEAQ. This CDR3 spans 16 amino acids. V was clipped by 5 bases and J by 4 bases, with 18 bases between them. The DNA for the CDR3 is TGTGCCAGCAGCCCAAGAAACCGGGACGGCGGAAACACCATATATTTT. As protein: CASSPRNRDGGNTIYF.

This clonotype appeared a few times. The chain uses TRBV3-1 and TRBJ2-4; D might be TRBD1 or TRBD2, each matching 5 bases. V gave up 0 bases and J gave up 0 bases, with 12 bases separating them. CDR1 is LGHDT and CDR2 is YNNKEL in the germline V gene (reference sequence). There are 17 residues in the CDR3. CDR3 amino acids: CASSQDRGRLAKNIQYF. CDR3 in DNA: TGTGCCAGCAGCCAAGATCGGGGCAGATTAGCCAAAAACATTCAGTACTTC.

This clonotype occurred many times. This rearrangement joins TRBV24-1 to TRBJ2-5, with a weak D call TRBD1 (6 bases). This CDR3 spans 16 amino acids. Germline V gene sequence: CDR1 KGHDR, CDR2 SFDVKD. The V gene lost 4 bases and the J gene lost 5 bases, with 19 bases spanning the gap. CDR3 nucleotide sequence: TGTGCCACCAGTGACCCGAGGGCCACAGGGAAGGAGACCCAGTACTTC. Encoded protein: CATSDPRATGKETQYF.

This clonotype has ten or more counts. The J gene is TRBJ2-1, the V gene TRBV6-5; TRBD2 matches 11 bases. This CDR3 is 16 amino acids long. The V gene's germline CDR1 is MNHEY and CDR2 SVGAGI. V gave up 0 bases and J gave up 5 bases; unmatched junction bases: 3. This chain's CDR3 is CASSYSGTSGNNEQFF. In nucleotides, the CDR3 is TGTGCCAGCAGTTACTCGGGGACTAGCGGAAACAATGAGCAGTTCTTC.

This clonotype was observed at least ten times. The chain employs TRBV20-1 and TRBJ1-2; no clear D gene. The CDR3 extends over 11 amino acids. Trimming cost V 6 bases and J 8 bases, with 13 bases left between them. Germline values: CDR1 DFQATT, CDR2 SNEGSKA (reference sequence). CDR3 loop: CSAPRSGGYTF. In DNA form, the CDR3 reads TGCAGTGCCCCGCGATCGGGCGGCTACACCTTC.

Ten or more counts support this clonotype. The chain carries TRBV24-1 and TRBJ2-1; 10 bases are shared with TRBD1. The ends lost 2 bases at V and 2 bases at J; junction bases unmatched: 2. The CDR3 length is 16 residues. Germline CDR1 is KGHDR and CDR2 is SFDVKD. The CDR3 region is CATSDSTGGPYNEQFF. CDR3 DNA: TGTGCCACCAGTGATTCGACAGGGGGCCCCTACAATGAGCAGTTCTTC.

This clonotype was seen repeatedly, ten times or more. V usage is TRBV5-1 and J usage is TRBJ2-1, with TRBD2 matching over 9 bases. Germline V CDR1 and CDR2: SGHRS, YFSETQ. V gave up 7 bases and J gave up 6 bases; unmatched junction bases: 8. The CDR3 sequence is 14 residues long. The chain's CDR3 is CASAISGSGNEQFF. The DNA for the CDR3 is TGCGCCAGCGCCATTAGCGGGAGTGGCAATGAGCAGTTCTTC.

This clonotype was seen many times. This chain connects TRBV3-1 to TRBJ2-3; the match to TRBD2 covers 11 bases. The CDR3 covers 16 residues. Germline V gene lookup returns CDR1 LGHDT and CDR2 YNNKEL (reference sequence). V dropped 4 bases and J dropped 2; count of bases not matched to a gene: 5. CDR3 region: CASSLLTSGTTDTQYF. For the CDR3, the DNA is TGTGCCAGCAGCCTCCTGACTAGCGGGACCACAGATACGCAGTATTTT.

The chain couples TRBV3-1 to TRBJ2-7; TRBD1 or TRBD2 may be the D gene (5 bases each). CDR1 is LGHDT, CDR2 YNNKEL, per germline (reference sequence). This CDR3 spans 14 amino acids. The V gene lost 2 bases and the J gene lost 2 bases, with 10 bases spanning the gap. CDR3 loop: CASSQMGTAYEQYF. CDR3 bases: TGTGCCAGCAGCCAAATGGGGACCGCCTACGAGCAGTACTTC.

This chain joins TRBV19 and TRBJ2-1, with no clear D. V was shortened by 5 bases and J by 9 bases, with 14 bases between the two germline ends. Germline lookup yields CDR1 LNHDA and CDR2 SQIVND (reference sequence). This CDR3 comprises 13 residues. The DNA of the CDR3 is TGTGCCAGTAGTCTCGGTATTAGGGCTGAGCAGTTCTTC. The encoded protein is CASSLGIRAEQFF.